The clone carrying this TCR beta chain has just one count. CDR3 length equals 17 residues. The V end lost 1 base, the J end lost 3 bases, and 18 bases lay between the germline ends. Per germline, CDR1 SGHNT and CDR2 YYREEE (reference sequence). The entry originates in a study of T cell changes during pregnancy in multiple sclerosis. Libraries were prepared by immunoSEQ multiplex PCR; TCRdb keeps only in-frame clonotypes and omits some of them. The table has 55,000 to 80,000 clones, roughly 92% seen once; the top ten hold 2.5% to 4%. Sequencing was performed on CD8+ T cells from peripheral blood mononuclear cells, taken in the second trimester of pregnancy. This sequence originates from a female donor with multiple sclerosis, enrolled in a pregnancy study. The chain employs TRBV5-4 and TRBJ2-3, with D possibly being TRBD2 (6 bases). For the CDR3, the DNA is TGTGCCAGCAGCTTGTATCCGAGGGAGGAGAAGACAGATACGCAGTATTTT. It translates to CASSLYPREEKTDTQYF.